This T cell receptor (beta chain) stems from a study of blood T cell repertoires in COVID-19. Turning to the study itself: Sites across the United States, Italy and Spain contributed samples from acute and convalescent COVID-19. The analysed material was cDNA or gDNA that came from T cells, B-cell-depleted T cells, or PBMCs.

As originally analysed: Estimation of nucleated cell counts relied on the amplification of reference gene primers. Data came from immunoSEQ multiplex PCR; TCRdb stores just in-frame clones and leaves some out. The V and J calls and clone size were taken over from that table, and D and trimming were inferred from the DNA. The table shows 150,000 to 250,000 clones, with 84% occurring only once. Those enrolled, adults aged roughly 18 to 95 years, came from around 24 US areas. The CDR3 extends over 15 amino acids. The ends lost 3 bases at V and 6 bases at J; junction bases unmatched: 8. The germline CDR1 and CDR2 sequences are SEHNR and FQNEAQ (reference sequence).

This TCR derives from a man in his forties who had recovered from COVID-19. This chain uses TRBV7-9 with TRBJ1-1, with 9 bases matching TRBD1. Input material: PBMCs or T cells enriched from blood (not recorded which). The CDR3, as DNA: TGTGCCAGCAGCTTGCCCGGGACAGGGCTTGCTGAAGCTTTCTTT. It yields the protein CASSLPGTGLAEAFF.